This T cell receptor (beta chain) was retrieved from a study of identical twins. V was trimmed by 6 bases and J by 3 bases, leaving 12 bases between them. The CDR3 is made up of 13 amino acids. Germline loops: CDR1 DFQATT, CDR2 SNEGSKA (reference sequence). As regards this clonotype: Its specificity is not known.

General study results and limits: Beta out-of-frame sequences displayed a weaker excess of sharing between twins. Insertions ran lower in abundant cord blood beta clonotypes, though not in memory repertoires. It was out-of-frame TCR alpha sharing in monozygotic twins that models underestimated.

Unique molecular identifiers were present on the cDNA, and a universal primer site came from template switching. TCRdb analysed the 5' RACE reads with MiXCR anew, one entry per CDR3 protein. The repertoire has some 1,600,000 distinct CDR3 sequences, roughly 35% of them found once; the top ten carry approximately 0.29%. Sequenced material: cord blood. The J gene is TRBJ1-5, the V gene TRBV20-1, with a possible D match to TRBD1 (5 bases). The TCR sequence derives from a newborn girl in good health. CDR3 loop: CSAYRDFNQPQHF. In nucleotides, the CDR3 is TGCAGTGCCTACCGGGACTTCAATCAGCCCCAGCATTTT.